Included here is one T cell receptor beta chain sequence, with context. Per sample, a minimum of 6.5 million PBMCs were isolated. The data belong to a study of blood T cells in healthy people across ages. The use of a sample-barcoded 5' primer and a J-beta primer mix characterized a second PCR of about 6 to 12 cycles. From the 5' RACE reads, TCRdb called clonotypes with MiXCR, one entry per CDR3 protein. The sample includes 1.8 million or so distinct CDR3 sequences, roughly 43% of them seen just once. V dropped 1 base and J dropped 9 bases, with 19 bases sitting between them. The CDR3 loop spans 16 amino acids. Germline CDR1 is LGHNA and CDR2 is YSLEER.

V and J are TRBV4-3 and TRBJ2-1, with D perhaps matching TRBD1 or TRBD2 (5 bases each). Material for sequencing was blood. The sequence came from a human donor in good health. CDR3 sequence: CASSQGVASLRGEQFF. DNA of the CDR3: TGCGCCAGCAGCCAAGGAGTGGCCTCTTTGAGGGGTGAGCAGTTCTTC.